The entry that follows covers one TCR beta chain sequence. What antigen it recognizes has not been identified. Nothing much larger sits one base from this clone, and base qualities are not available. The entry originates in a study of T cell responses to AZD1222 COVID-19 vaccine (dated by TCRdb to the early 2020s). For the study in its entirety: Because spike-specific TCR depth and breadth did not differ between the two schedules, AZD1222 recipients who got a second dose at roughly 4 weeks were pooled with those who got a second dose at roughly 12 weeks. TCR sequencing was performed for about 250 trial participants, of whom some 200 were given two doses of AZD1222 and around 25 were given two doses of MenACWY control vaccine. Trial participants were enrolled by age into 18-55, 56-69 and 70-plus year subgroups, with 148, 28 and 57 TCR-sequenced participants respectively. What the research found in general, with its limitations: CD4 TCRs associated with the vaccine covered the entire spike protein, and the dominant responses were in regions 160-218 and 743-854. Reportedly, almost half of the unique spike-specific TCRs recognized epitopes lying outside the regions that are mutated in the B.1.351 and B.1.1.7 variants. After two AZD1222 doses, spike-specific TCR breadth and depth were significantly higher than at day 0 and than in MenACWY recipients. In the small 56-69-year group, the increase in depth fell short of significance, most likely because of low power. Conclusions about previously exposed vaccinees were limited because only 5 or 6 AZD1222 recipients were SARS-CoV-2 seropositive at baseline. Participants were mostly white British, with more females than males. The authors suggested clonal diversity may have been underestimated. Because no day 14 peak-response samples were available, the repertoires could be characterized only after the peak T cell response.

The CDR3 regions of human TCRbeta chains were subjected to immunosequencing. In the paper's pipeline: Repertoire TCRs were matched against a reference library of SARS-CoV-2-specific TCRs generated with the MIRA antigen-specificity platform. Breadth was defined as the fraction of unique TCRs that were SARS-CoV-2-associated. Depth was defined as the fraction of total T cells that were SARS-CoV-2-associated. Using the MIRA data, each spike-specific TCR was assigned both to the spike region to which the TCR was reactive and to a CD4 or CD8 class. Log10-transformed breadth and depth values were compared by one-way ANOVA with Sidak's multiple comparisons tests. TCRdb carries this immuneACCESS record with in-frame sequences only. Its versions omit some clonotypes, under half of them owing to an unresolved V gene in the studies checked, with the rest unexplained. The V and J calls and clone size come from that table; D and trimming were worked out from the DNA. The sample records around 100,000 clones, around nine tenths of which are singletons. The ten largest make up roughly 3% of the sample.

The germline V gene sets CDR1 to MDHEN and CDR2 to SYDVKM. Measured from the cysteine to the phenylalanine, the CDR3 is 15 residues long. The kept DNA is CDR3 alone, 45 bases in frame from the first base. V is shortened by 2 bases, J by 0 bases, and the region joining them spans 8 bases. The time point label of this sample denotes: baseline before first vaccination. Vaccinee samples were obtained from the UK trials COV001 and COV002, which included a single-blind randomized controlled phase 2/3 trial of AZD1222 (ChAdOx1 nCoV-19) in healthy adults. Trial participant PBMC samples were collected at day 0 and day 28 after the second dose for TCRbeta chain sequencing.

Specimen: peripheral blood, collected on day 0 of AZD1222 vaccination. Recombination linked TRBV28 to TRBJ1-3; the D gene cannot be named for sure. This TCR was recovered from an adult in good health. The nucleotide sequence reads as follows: TGTGCCAGCAGTTTACCGCAGGTCTCTGGAAACACCATATATTTT. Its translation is CASSLPQVSGNTIYF.